These 2 T cell receptor beta chains originate from one sample sequenced in a study of T-cell reconstitution after alpha-beta-depleted transplantation in children. Unique molecular identifiers featured in how the TCRbeta library was prepared. TCRdb redid the calling of the PCR reads with MiXCR, one entry per CDR3 protein. The sample consists of over 550,000 distinct CDR3 sequences, more than 9% of them appearing once. Specimen: PBMCs from the stem cell graft donor, collected from the stem cell graft. The receptors stem from a human donor who donated a stem cell graft to a child with acute myeloid leukemia.

The CDR3 DNA sequence: TGCAGTGCTACAGGGACTAGCGGGGTGGGTACGCAGTATTTT. It encodes CSATGTSGVGTQYF. J is TRBJ2-3 and V is TRBV20-1; TRBD2 aligns across 13 bases. CDR3 length equals 14 residues. V shed 4 bases and J 8 bases; nucleotides not matched to a gene: 6. Germline V CDR1 and CDR2: DFQATT, SNEGSKA (reference sequence).

This clonotype was detected ten times or more. The genes are TRBV20-1 and TRBJ2-7; D is ambiguous. V lost 0 bases to trimming and J lost 5 bases, with 8 bases between them. The germline V gene encodes CDR1 DFQATT and CDR2 SNEGSKA (reference sequence). The CDR3 runs to 12 residues. The CDR3 region has the DNA TGCAGTGCTAGAGATGATCGGAACGAGCAGTACTTC. Translating gives CSARDDRNEQYF.